The TCR beta chain under discussion was sequenced for a study of identical twins (dated by TCRdb to the mid-2010s). About the full investigation: TCR alpha and beta repertoires from monozygotic twins, unrelated adults of various ages and cord blood were deep-sequenced to test whether fetal clonotypes persist. To rule out contamination, replicate twin experiments were performed at different times with different library preparation protocols.

CDR1 and CDR2 are read off the germline V gene as MGHRA and YSYEKL. The cysteine opens and the phenylalanine closes a CDR3 of 13 amino acids. Left in the record is the CDR3 DNA by itself, 39 bases read in frame from the first base. V sheds 0 bases and J sheds 8 bases, leaving 9 bases between their ends. Library preparation used 5' RACE. Sequencing was performed on an Illumina HiSeq 2000. Template switching added a universal primer binding site, and the final cDNA carried a unique molecular identifier that allowed TCR cDNA molecules to be counted accurately. Specific primers in the conserved constant-segment region were used to synthesize first-strand cDNA for the TCR alpha and beta chains. Each cDNA library was double barcoded, with a SMART-Mk sample barcode plus Illumina barcodes, to control for contamination. TruSeq adapter sequences, together with Illumina sample barcodes, were added in two successive PCR steps. TCR alpha and beta cDNA libraries were sequenced on the Illumina HiSeq platform with custom primers. In the paper's pipeline: Raw reads were processed with MiGEC to extract unique molecular identifiers, and MiXCR was used to determine CDR3 positions. Recombination models were inferred per individual with the repgenHMM and IGoR tools using an EM algorithm. Shared clonotypes were analyzed with the tcR package in R, and sharing was normalized by the product of cloneset sizes. To study raw recombination free of thymic and clonal selection effects, out-of-frame nonproductive sequences were analyzed. The public sequencing data were trimmed at Q25 with fastp and processed into clonotypes with MiXCR by TCRdb, which kept only in-frame beta chains. CDR3 protein duplicates are merged, each entry listing the most common genes and DNA. These V and J calls originate from TCRdb's pipeline instead of the authors' own analysis. The sample includes more than 1.5 million distinct CDR3 sequences, with 25% to 35% observed a single time. More than 0.25% of the sample comes from the top ten.

Every donor in the study was a healthy Caucasian. There are a few counts of this clonotype. This receptor's antigen is unknown. Base-call qualities are not available, and no considerably larger clone is one nucleotide away. General findings and caveats noted by the study authors: Abundant cord blood beta clonotypes had fewer insertions, young adult naive repertoires showed a similar but weaker trend, and memory repertoires showed no such trend. Because the same donors could not be followed over many years, the conclusions depended on cross-sectional statistical analysis. Excess twin sharing in beta out-of-frame sequences was weaker because fewer shared sequences lowered the signal-to-noise ratio. Invariant T cells such as MAIT and iNKT could partly confound zero-insertion analyses, although diverse VJ usage argued against such confounding for most clonotypes. Compared with coincidental sharing between unrelated individuals, out-of-frame TCR alpha sequences shared between twins had an excess of sequences with low generation probability. Out-of-frame TCR alpha sharing in monozygotic twins was systematically underestimated by recombination models, whereas sharing between unrelated individuals was in agreement with the recombination models.

The receptor chain draws on TRBV4-1 and TRBJ2-3; the D gene lacks a confident call. The sequenced sample was cord blood. The sequence was obtained from a newborn girl in good health. The encoded CDR3 is CASSQDAKFTQYF. The nucleotides read TGCGCCAGCAGCCAAGATGCTAAGTTTACGCAGTATTTT.